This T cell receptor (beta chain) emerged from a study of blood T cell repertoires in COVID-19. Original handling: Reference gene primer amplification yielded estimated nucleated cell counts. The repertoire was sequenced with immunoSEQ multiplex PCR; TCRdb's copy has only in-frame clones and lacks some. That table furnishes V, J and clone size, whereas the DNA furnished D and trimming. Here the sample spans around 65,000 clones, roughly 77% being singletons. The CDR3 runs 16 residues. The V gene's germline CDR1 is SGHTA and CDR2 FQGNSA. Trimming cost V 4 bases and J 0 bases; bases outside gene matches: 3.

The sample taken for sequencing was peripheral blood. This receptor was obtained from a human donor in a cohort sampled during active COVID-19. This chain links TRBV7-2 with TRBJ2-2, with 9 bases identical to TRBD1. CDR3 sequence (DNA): TGTGCCAGCAGCTATAGACAGGGGGCGAACACCGGGGAGCTGTTTTTT. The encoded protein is CASSYRQGANTGELFF.